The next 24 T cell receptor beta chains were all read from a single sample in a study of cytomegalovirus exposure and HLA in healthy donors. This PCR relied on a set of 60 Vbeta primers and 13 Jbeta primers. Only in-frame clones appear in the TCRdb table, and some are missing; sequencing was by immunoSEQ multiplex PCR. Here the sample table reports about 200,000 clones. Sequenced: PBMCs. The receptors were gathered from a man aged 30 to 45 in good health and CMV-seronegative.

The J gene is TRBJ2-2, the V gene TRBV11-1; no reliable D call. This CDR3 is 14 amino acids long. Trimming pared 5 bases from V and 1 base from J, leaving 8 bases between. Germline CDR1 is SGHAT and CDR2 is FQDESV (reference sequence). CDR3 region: CASSTSQNTGELFF. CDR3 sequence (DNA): TGTGCCAGCAGCACCTCACAGAACACCGGGGAGCTGTTTTTT.

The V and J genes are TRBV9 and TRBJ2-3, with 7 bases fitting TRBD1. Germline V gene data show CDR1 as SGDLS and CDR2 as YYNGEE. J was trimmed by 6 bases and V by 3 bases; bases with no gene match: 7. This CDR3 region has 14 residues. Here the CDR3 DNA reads TGTGCCAGCAGCGGGGGACAGAACGCCGATACGCAGTATTTT. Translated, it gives CASSGGQNADTQYF.

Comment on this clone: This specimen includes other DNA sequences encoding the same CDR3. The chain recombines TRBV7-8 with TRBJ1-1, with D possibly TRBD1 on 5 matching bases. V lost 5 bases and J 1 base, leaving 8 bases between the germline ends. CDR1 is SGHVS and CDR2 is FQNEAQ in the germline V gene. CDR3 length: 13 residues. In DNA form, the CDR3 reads TGTGCCAGCAGCAGCGACAGGAACACTGAAGCTTTCTTT. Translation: CASSSDRNTEAFF.

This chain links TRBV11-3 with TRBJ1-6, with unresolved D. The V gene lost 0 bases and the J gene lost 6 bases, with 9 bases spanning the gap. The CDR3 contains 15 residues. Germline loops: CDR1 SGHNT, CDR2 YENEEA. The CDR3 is CASSLDGQPNSPLHF. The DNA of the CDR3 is TGTGCCAGCAGCTTAGATGGGCAGCCTAATTCACCCCTCCACTTT. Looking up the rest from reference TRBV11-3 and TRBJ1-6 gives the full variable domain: EAGVVQSPRYKIIEKKQPVAFWCNPISGHNTLYWYLQNLGQGPELLIRYENEEAVDDSQLPKDRFSAERLKGVDSTLKIQPAELGDSAVYLCASSLDGQPNSPLHFGNGTRLTVT.

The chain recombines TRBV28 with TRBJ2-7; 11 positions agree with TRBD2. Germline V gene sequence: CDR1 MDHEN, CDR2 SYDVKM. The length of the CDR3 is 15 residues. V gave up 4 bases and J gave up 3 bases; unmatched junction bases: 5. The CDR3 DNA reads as TGTGCCAGCAGTTCGGCCGGGACTAGCGGCTACGAGCAGTACTTC. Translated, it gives CASSSAGTSGYEQYF.

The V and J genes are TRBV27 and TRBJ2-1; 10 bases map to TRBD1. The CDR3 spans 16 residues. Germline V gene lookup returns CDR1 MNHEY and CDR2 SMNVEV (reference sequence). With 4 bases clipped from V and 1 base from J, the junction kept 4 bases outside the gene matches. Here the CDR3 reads CASSWGQGTSYNEQFF. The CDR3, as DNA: TGTGCCAGCAGTTGGGGACAGGGGACGTCCTACAATGAGCAGTTCTTC.

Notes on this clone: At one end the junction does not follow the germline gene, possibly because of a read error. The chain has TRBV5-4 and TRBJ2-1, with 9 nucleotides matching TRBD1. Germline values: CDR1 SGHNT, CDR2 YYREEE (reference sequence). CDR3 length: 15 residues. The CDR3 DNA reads TGTGCCAGCACCACGGAGGGGACAGGGTACAGTGAGCAGTTCTTC. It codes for CASTTEGTGYSEQFF.

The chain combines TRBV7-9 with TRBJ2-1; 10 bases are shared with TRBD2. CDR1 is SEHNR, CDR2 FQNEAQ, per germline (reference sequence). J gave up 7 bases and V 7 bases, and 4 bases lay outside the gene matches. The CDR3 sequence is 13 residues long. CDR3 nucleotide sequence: TGTGCCAGCACCCTAGCGGGAGCTAATGAGCAGTTCTTC. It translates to CASTLAGANEQFF.

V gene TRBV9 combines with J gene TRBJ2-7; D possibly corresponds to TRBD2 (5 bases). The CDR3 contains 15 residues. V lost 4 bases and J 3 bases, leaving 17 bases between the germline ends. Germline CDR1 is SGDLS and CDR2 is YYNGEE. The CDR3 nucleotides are TGTGCCAGCAGCATAGCGAGTAGCTACCTCTACGAGCAGTACTTC. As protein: CASSIASSYLYEQYF.

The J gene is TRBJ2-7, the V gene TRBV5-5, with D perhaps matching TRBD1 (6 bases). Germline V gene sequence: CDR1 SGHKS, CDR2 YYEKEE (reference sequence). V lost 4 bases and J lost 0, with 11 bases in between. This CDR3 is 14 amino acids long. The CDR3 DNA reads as TGTGCCAGCAGCAAGGACAGCCTCTCCTACGAGCAGTACTTC. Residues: CASSKDSLSYEQYF.

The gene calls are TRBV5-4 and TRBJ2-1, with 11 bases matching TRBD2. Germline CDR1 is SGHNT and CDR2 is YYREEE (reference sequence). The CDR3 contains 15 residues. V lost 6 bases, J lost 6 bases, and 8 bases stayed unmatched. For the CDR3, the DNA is TGTGCCAGCATTGACCCTAGCGGGGGGTTCAATGAGCAGTTCTTC. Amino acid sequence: CASIDPSGGFNEQFF. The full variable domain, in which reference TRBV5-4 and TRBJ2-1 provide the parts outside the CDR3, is ETGVTQSPTHLIKTRGQQVTLRCSSQSGHNTVSWYQQALGQGPQFIFQYYREEENGRGNFPPRFSGLQFPNYSSELNVNALELDDSALYLCASIDPSGGFNEQFFGPGTRLTVL.

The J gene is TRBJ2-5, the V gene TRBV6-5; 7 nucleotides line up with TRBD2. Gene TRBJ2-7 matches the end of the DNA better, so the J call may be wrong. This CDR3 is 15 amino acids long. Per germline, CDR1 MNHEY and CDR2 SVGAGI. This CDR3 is CASSRAPGLAYEQYF. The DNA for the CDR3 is TGTGCCAGCAGTCGCGCCCCCGGACTAGCCTACGAGCAGTACTTC.

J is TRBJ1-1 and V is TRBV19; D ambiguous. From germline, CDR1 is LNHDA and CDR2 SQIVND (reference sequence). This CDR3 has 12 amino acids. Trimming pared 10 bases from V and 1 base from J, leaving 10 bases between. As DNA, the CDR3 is TGTGCCACTCGAGACACGAACACTGAAGCTTTCTTT. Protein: CATRDTNTEAFF. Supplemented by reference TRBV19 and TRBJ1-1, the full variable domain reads DGGITQSPKYLFRKEGQNVTLSCEQNLNHDAMYWYRQDPGQGLRLIYYSQIVNDFQKGDIAEGYSVSREKKESFPLTVTSAQKNPTAFYLCATRDTNTEAFFGQGTRLTVV.

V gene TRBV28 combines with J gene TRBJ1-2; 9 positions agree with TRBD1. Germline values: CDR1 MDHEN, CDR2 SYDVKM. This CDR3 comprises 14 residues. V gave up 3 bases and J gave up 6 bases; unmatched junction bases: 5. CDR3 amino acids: CASSLGQGTDGYTF. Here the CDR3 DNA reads TGTGCCAGCAGTTTGGGACAGGGTACGGATGGCTACACCTTC.

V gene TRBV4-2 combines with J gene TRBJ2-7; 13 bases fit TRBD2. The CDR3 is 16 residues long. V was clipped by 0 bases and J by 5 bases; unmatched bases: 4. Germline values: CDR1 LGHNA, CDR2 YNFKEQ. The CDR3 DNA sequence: TGTGCCAGCAGCCAAGATTTTACTAGCGGGAGGGACGAGCAGTACTTC. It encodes CASSQDFTSGRDEQYF.

In DNA, the CDR3 is TGTGCCAGCAGCGGCAGATTTAACTATGGCTACACCTTC. Amino acid sequence: CASSGRFNYGYTF. The chain carries TRBV7-9 and TRBJ1-2; D gene unclear. CDR1 SEHNR and CDR2 FQNEAQ come from the germline V gene (reference sequence). Trimming removed 5 bases at V and 1 base at J, with 8 bases between. The CDR3 loop spans 13 amino acids. The full variable domain, rest sourced from reference TRBV7-9 and TRBJ1-2, is DTGVSQNPRHKITKRGQNVTFRCDPISEHNRLYWYRQTLGQGPEFLTYFQNEAQLEKSRLLSDRFSAERPKGSFSTLEIQRTEQGDSAMYLCASSGRFNYGYTFGSGTRLTVV.

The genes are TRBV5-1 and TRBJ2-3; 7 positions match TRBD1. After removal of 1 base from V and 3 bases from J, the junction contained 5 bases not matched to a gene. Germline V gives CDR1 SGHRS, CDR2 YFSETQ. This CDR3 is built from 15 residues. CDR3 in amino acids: CASSLNRGGTDTQYF. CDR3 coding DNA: TGCGCCAGCAGCTTGAACAGGGGCGGGACAGATACGCAGTATTTT.

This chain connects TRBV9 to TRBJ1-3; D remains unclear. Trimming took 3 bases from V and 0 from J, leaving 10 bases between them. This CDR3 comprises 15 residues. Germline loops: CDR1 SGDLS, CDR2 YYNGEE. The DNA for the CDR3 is TGTGCCAGCAGCGCGGGAGGAGTCTCTGGAAACACCATATATTTT. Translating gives CASSAGGVSGNTIYF.

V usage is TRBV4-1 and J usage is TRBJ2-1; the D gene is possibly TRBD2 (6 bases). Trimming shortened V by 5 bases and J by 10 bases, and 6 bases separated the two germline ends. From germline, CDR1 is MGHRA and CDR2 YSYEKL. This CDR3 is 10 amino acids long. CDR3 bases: TGCGCCAGCAGCGCGGGGGAGCAGTTCTTC. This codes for CASSAGEQFF.

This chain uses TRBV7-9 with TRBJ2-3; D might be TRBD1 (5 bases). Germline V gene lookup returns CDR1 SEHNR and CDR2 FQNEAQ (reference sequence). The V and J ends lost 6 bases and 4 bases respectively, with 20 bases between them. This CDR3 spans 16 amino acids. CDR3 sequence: CASRTVGPSVADTQYF. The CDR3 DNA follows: TGTGCCAGCAGAACCGTGGGGCCGTCAGTTGCAGATACGCAGTATTTT. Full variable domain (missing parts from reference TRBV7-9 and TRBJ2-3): DTGVSQNPRHKITKRGQNVTFRCDPISEHNRLYWYRQTLGQGPEFLTYFQNEAQLEKSRLLSDRFSAERPKGSFSTLEIQRTEQGDSAMYLCASRTVGPSVADTQYFGPGTRLTVL.

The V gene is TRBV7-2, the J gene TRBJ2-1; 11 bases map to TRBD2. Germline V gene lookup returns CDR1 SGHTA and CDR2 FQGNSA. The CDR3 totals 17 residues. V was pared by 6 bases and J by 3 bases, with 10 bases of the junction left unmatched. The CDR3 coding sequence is TGTGCCAGCAGTCCTCCTACCGGGACTAGCGGCTACAATGAGCAGTTCTTC. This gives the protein CASSPPTGTSGYNEQFF.

CDR3 amino acids: CASSPVETQYF. The CDR3 bases are TGTGCCAGCAGCCCGGTAGAGACCCAGTACTTC. The chain couples TRBV7-9 to TRBJ2-5; D remains ambiguous. CDR1 is SEHNR and CDR2 is FQNEAQ in the germline V gene (reference sequence). The CDR3 covers 11 residues. Trimming cost V 5 bases and J 4 bases, with 5 bases left between them.

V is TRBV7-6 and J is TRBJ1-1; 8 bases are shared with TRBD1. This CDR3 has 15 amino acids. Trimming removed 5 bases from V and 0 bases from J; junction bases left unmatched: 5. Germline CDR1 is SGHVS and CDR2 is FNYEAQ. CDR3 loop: CASSPRQGLNTEAFF. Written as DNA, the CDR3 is TGTGCCAGCAGCCCACGACAGGGGCTGAACACTGAAGCTTTCTTT.

The CDR3 DNA follows: TGTGCCAGCAGCTCATACAGGGAGGGCAGGAGCTACACCTTC. It yields the protein CASSSYREGRSYTF. V and J are TRBV7-8 and TRBJ1-2; tentative D call: TRBD1 (6 bases). This CDR3 region has 14 residues. The germline gives CDR1 SGHVS, CDR2 FQNEAQ. Trimming left V 4 bases short and J 9 bases short, with 18 bases between.